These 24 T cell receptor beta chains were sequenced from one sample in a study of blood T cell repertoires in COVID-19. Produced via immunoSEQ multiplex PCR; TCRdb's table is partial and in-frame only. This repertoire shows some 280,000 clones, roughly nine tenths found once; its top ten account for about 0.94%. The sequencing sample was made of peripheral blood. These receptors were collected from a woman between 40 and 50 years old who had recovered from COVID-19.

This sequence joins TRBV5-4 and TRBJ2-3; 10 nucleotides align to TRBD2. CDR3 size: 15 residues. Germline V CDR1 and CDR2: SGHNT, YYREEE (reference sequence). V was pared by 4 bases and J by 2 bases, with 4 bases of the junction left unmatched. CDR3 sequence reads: CASSRAGGYTDTQYF. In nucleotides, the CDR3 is TGTGCCAGCAGCCGAGCGGGAGGGTACACAGATACGCAGTATTTT.

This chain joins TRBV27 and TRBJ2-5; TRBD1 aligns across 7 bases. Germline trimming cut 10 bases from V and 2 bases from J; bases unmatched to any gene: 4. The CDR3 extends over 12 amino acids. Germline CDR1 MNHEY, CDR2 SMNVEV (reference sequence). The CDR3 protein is CANGTEQETQYF. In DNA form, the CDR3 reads TGTGCCAACGGGACAGAACAAGAGACCCAGTACTTC.

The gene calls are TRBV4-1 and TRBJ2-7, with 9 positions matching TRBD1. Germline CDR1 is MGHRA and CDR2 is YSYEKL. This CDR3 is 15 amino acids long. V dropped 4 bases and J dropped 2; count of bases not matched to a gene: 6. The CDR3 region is CASSPGQGPTYEQYF. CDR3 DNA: TGCGCCAGCAGCCCAGGACAGGGGCCCACCTACGAGCAGTACTTC.

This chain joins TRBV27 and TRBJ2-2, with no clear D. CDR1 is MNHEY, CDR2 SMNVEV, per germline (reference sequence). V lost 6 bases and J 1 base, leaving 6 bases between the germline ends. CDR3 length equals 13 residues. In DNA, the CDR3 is TGTGCCAGCAGAATCCGGAACACCGGGGAGCTGTTTTTT. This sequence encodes CASRIRNTGELFF.

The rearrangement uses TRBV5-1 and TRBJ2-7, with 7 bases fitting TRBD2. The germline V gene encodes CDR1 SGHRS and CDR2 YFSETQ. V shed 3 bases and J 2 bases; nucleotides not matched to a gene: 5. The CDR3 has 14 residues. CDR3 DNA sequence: TGCGCCAGCAGCTGGGCTAGCGGTGCCTACGAGCAGTACTTC. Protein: CASSWASGAYEQYF.

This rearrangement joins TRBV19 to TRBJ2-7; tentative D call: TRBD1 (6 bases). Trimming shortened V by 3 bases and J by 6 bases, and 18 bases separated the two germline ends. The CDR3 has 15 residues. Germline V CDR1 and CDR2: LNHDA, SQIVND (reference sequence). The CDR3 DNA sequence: TGTGCCAGTAGTATCTTTGGGGGCTCGGAGAGCGAGCAGTACTTC. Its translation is CASSIFGGSESEQYF.

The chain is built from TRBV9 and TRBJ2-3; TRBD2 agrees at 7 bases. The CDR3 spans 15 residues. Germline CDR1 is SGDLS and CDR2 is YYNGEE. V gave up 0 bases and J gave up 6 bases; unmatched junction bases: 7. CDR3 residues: CASSVDVAGTDTQYF. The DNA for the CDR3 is TGTGCCAGCAGCGTAGACGTAGCGGGTACGGATACGCAGTATTTT. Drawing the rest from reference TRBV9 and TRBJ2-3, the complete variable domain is DSGVTQTPKHLITATGQRVTLRCSPRSGDLSVYWYQQSLDQGLQFLIQYYNGEERAKGNILERFSAQQFPDLHSELNLSSLELGDSALYFCASSVDVAGTDTQYFGPGTRLTVL.

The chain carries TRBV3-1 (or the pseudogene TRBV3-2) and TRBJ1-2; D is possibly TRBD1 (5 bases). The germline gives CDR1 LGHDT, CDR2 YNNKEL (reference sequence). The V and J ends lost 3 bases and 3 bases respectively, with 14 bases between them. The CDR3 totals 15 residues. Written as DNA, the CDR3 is TGTGCCAGCAGCCAGCACTCCGACAGCTACTATGGCTACACCTTC. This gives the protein CASSQHSDSYYGYTF.

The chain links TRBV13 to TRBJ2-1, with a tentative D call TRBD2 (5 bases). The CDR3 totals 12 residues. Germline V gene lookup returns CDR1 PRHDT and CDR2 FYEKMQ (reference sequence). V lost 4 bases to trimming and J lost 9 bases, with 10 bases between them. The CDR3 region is CASSYTSPEQFF. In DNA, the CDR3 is TGTGCCAGCAGCTACACTAGTCCTGAGCAGTTCTTC.

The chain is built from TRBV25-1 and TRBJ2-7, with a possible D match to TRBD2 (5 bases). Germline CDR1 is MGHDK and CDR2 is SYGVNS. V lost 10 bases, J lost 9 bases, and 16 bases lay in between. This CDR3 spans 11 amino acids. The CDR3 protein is CATRGPGRQYF. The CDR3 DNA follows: TGTGCCACACGCGGGCCCGGTAGGCAGTACTTC.

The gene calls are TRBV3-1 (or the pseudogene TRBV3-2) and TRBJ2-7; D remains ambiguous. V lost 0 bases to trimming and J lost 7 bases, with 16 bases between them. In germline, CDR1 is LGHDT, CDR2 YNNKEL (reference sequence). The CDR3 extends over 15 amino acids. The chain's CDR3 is CASSQDRAASREQYF. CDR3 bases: TGTGCCAGCAGCCAAGATCGAGCAGCCTCTAGGGAGCAGTACTTC.

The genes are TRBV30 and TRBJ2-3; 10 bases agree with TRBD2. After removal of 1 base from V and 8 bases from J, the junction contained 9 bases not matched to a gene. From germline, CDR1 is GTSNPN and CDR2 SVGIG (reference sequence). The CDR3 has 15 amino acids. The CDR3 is CAWSGPSGSKGTQYF. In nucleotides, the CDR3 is TGTGCCTGGAGTGGTCCTAGCGGGAGTAAGGGTACGCAGTATTTT.

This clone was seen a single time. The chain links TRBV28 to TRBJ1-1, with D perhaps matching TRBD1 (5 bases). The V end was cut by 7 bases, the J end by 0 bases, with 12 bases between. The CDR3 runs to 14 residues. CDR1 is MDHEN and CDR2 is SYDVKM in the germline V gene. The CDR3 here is CASTRGRMNTEAFF. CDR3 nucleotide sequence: TGTGCCAGCACGCGGGGCAGAATGAACACTGAAGCTTTCTTT.

CDR3 sequence (DNA): TGTGCCACCAGCAGAAATGGACAGGGGTCGTACGAGCAGTACTTC. This translates into CATSRNGQGSYEQYF. The chain is built from TRBV15 and TRBJ2-7, with 9 positions matching TRBD1. Trimming cost V 2 bases and J 4 bases; bases outside gene matches: 6. This CDR3 is built from 15 residues. Per the germline V gene, CDR1 is LNHNV and CDR2 is YYDKDF (reference sequence).

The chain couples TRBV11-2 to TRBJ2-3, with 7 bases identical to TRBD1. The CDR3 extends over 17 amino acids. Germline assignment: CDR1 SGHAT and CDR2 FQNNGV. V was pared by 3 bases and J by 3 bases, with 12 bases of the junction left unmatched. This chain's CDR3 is CASSFSIGQAMTDTQYF. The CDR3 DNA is TGTGCCAGCAGCTTCTCAATTGGACAGGCAATGACAGATACGCAGTATTTT.

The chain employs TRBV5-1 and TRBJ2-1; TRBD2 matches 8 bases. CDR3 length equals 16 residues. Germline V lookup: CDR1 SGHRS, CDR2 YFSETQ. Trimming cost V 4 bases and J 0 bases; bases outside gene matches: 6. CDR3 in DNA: TGCGCCAGCAGCCCGGGGACTAGGCGCTCCTACAATGAGCAGTTCTTC. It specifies CASSPGTRRSYNEQFF.

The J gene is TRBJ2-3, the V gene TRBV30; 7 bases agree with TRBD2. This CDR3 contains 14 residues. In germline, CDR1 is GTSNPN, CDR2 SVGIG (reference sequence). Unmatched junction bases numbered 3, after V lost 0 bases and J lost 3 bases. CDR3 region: CAWSVRGGTDTQYF. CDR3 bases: TGTGCCTGGAGTGTGCGGGGAGGGACAGATACGCAGTATTTT.

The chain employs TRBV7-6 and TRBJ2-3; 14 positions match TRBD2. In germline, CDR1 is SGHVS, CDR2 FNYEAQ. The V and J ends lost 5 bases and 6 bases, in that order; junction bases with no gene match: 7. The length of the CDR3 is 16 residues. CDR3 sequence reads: CASSRGLAGAVDTQYF. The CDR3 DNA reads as TGTGCCAGCAGCCGGGGACTAGCGGGAGCAGTCGATACGCAGTATTTT.

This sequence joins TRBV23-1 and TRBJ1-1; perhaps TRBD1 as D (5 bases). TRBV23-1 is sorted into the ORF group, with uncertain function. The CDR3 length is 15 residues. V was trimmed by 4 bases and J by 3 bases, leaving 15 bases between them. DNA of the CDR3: TGCGCCAGCAGTCGCCCTATGGACAAGTACACTGAAGCTTTCTTT. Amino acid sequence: CASSRPMDKYTEAFF.

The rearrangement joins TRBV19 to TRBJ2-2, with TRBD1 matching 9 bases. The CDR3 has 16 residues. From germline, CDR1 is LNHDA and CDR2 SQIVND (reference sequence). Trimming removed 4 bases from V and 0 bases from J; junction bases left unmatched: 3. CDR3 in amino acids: CASSKGQGTNTGELFF. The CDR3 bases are TGTGCCAGTAGTAAGGGACAGGGTACGAACACCGGGGAGCTGTTTTTT. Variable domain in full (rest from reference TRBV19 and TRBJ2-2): DGGITQSPKYLFRKEGQNVTLSCEQNLNHDAMYWYRQDPGQGLRLIYYSQIVNDFQKGDIAEGYSVSREKKESFPLTVTSAQKNPTAFYLCASSKGQGTNTGELFFGEGSRLTVL.

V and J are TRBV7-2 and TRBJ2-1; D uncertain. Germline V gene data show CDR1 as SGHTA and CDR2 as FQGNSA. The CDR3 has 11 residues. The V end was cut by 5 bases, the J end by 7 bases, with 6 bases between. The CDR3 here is CASSVTNEQFF. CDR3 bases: TGTGCCAGCAGCGTGACAAATGAGCAGTTCTTC.

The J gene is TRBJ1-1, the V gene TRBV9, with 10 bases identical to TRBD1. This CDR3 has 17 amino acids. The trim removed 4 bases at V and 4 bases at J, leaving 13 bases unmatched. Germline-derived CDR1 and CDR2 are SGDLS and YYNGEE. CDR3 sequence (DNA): TGTGCCAGCAGCTTGGGCGGGACAGGGGTATTGGGCACTGAAGCTTTCTTT. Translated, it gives CASSLGGTGVLGTEAFF.

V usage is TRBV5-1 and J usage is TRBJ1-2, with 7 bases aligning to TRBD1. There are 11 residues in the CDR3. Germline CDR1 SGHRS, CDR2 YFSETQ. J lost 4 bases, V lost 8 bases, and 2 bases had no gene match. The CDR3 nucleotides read TGCGCCAGTGGGGACAGCTATGGCTACACCTTC. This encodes CASGDSYGYTF.

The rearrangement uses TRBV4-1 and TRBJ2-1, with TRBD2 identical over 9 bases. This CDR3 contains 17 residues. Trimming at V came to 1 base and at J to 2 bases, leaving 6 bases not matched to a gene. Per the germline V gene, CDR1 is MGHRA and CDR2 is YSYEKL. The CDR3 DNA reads TGCGCCAGCAGCCAAGGGCTTTTAGCGGGGGCCTACAATGAGCAGTTCTTC. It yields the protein CASSQGLLAGAYNEQFF.